This T cell receptor beta chain was documented in a study of shared clonotypes between healthy human individuals. For the study at large: Each donor's CD8 memory used one plate, CD8 naive two, each CD4 subset three.

TCRdb's table, derived via immunoSEQ multiplex PCR, lists solely in-frame clones and lacks some. The sample contains some 660,000 clones, more than 70% of which appear only once. Whole-study findings and limits: Naive subsets usually exceeded memory subsets in estimated richness.

V was cut by 6 bases and J by 6 bases, with 11 bases left in between. CDR3 length: 13 amino acids. In germline, CDR1 is SGHVS, CDR2 FNYEAQ. This clone turned up a few times. Its antigen is unidentified. V and J are TRBV7-6 and TRBJ2-2; D is unresolved. The receptor comes from a woman between 25 and 40 years old in good health. The sequenced material came from memory CD4+ T cells sorted from blood. As to subset: CD45RA-negative fraction. CDR3 sequence reads: CASSRRNPGELFF. CDR3 bases: TGTGCCAGCAGTCGTAGAAATCCCGGGGAGCTGTTTTTT.